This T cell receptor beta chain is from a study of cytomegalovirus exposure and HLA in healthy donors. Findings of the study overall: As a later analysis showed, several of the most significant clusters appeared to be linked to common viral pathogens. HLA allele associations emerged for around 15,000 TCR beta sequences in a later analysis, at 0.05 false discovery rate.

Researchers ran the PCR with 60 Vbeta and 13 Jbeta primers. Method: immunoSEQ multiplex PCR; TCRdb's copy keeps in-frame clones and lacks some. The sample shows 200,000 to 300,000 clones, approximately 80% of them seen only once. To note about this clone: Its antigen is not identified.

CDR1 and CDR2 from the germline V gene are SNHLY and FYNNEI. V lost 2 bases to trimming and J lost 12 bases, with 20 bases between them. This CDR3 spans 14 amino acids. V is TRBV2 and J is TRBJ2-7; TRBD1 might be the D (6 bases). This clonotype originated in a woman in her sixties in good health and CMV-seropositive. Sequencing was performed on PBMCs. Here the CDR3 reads CASSEMGAPTHPYF. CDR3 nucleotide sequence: TGTGCCAGCAGTGAAATGGGGGCCCCAACTCACCCGTACTTC. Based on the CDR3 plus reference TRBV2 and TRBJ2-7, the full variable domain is EPEVTQTPSHQVTQMGQEVILRCVPISNHLYFYWYRQILGQKVEFLVSFYNNEISEKSEIFDDQFSVERPDGSNFTLKIRSTKLEDSAMYFCASSEMGAPTHPYFGPGTRLTVT.